This T cell receptor beta chain was found in a study of blood T cells in healthy people across ages. The wider study: Using template switching, researchers captured about one barcoded beta molecule for each two T cells.

This CDR3 has 16 residues. Trimming at V came to 4 bases and at J to 4 bases, leaving 5 bases not matched to a gene. Germline V gene lookup returns CDR1 MDHEN and CDR2 SYDVKM. The study, taken as a whole, reports: The diversity estimates, figures obtained from one million T cells, were considered underestimates. Because donor CMV status was unknown, expanded clonotype changes were possibly confounded.

A few counts support this clonotype. Antigen: not known. A second PCR, run for 7 to 11 cycles, used a sample-barcoded 5' primer plus a J-beta primer mix. TCRdb re-derived calls from the 5' RACE reads in MiXCR, one entry per CDR3 protein. The sample records 500,000 to 700,000 distinct CDR3 sequences, approximately 30% being singletons. The sequenced sample consisted of blood. The source is a woman aged 80 or older in good health. The chain employs TRBV28 and TRBJ1-3, with 12 bases that match TRBD1. CDR3 amino acids: CASSSGQGAVGNTIYF. The DNA for the CDR3 is TGTGCCAGCAGTTCGGGACAGGGGGCGGTCGGAAACACCATATATTTT. The full variable domain, rest sourced from reference TRBV28 and TRBJ1-3, is DVKVTQSSRYLVKRTGEKVFLECVQDMDHENMFWYRQDPGLGLRLIYFSYDVKMKEKGDIPEGYSVSREKKERFSLILESASTNQTSMYLCASSSGQGAVGNTIYFGEGSWLTVV.